These 20 T cell receptor beta chains originate from one sample sequenced in a study of vaccination effects on CD4 cells after COVID-19. TCRdb's table, derived via immunoSEQ multiplex PCR, lists solely in-frame clones and lacks some. Of 25,000 to 35,000 clones in the sample, 55% to 75% were seen once. After expansion with viral peptide pools in the ViraFEST assay, antigen-specific CD4+ T cells were sequenced. At the end of 10 days of culture, CD4+ T cells were isolated. These TCRs are of unknown antigen specificity. The sequencing here drew on CD4+ T cells from PBMCs cultured with HCoV-229E spike peptides, taken before COVID-19 vaccination. The origin of the receptors is a human donor who received a COVID-19 vaccine.

This clone has more than one count but fewer than ten. The V call is TRBV7-9, the J call TRBJ2-6; 14 bases map to TRBD2. Germline assignment: CDR1 SEHNR and CDR2 FQNEAQ (reference sequence). V dropped 1 base and J dropped 9; count of bases not matched to a gene: 2. This CDR3 comprises 16 residues. The CDR3 is CASSLGTSGRFNVLTF. The CDR3 DNA sequence: TGTGCCAGCAGCTTAGGGACTAGCGGGAGGTTCAACGTCCTGACTTTC.

V usage is TRBV9 and J usage is TRBJ1-1, with TRBD1 as a possible D gene (5 bases). Germline assignment: CDR1 SGDLS and CDR2 YYNGEE. The CDR3 contains 14 residues. V lost 0 bases and J lost 3, with 9 bases in between. This CDR3 reads CASSVGGGDTEAFF. The CDR3 DNA follows: TGTGCCAGCAGCGTAGGCGGGGGGGACACTGAAGCTTTCTTT.

This chain uses TRBV7-2 with TRBJ1-4; 7 positions agree with TRBD1. The CDR3 contains 18 residues. V shed 0 bases and J 0 bases; nucleotides not matched to a gene: 7. The germline gives CDR1 SGHTA, CDR2 FQGNSA. This chain's CDR3 is CASSLAGTAPATNEKLFF. The DNA for the CDR3 is TGTGCCAGCAGCTTAGCCGGGACAGCCCCTGCAACTAATGAAAAACTGTTTTTT.

This clone showed up just a few times. The V call is TRBV30, the J call TRBJ1-5; D is possibly TRBD1 (6 bases). Germline CDR1 and CDR2: GTSNPN and SVGIG (reference sequence). Trimming pared 5 bases from V and 6 bases from J, leaving 14 bases between. The CDR3 totals 13 residues. The DNA for the CDR3 is TGTGCCTGGGAGGGGGGCCTCGGTCAGCCCCAGCATTTT. This sequence encodes CAWEGGLGQPQHF.

This sequence joins TRBV6-5 and TRBJ2-3; D gene uncertain. The CDR3 runs 12 residues. Germline loops: CDR1 MNHEY, CDR2 SVGAGI. V lost 6 bases and J 6 bases, leaving 10 bases between the germline ends. The CDR3 nucleotides are TGTGCCAGCAGCCAACTCGGGGATACGCAGTATTTT. Residues: CASSQLGDTQYF.

The chain links TRBV29-1 to TRBJ2-5; a weak D match, TRBD1 (5 bases). The germline gives CDR1 SQVTM, CDR2 ANQGSEA. The CDR3 is 11 amino acids. The V end lost 4 bases, the J end lost 5 bases, and 8 bases lay between the germline ends. The CDR3 DNA sequence: TGCAGCGTTGCTCCAGGGGAGACCCAGTACTTC. It translates to CSVAPGETQYF.

The chain uses TRBV28 and TRBJ1-1; no clear D. Germline CDR1 reads MDHEN; CDR2 reads SYDVKM. The CDR3 consists of 12 residues. Trimming left V 5 bases short and J 6 bases short, with 10 bases between. The CDR3 is CASSPRGSEAFF. The CDR3 DNA reads as TGTGCCAGCAGTCCGAGAGGCTCTGAAGCTTTCTTT.

The V gene is TRBV28, the J gene TRBJ2-1, with 7 bases fitting TRBD2. Trimming took 8 bases from V and 4 from J; bases not matched to a gene: 14. This CDR3 contains 16 residues. Looked up from germline, CDR1 is MDHEN and CDR2 is SYDVKM. The CDR3 spells CASQIRGSAGYNEQFF. The DNA of the CDR3 is TGTGCCAGCCAGATTCGCGGGAGTGCGGGGTACAATGAGCAGTTCTTC.

The chain joins TRBV9 to TRBJ2-3, with D perhaps matching TRBD2 (7 bases). The CDR3 contains 16 residues. Between the trimmed V and J ends, which lost 0 bases and 4 bases, there was a span of 15 bases. Germline-derived CDR1 and CDR2 are SGDLS and YYNGEE. CDR3 protein: CASSVGEGGPSDTQYF. The CDR3 nucleotides read TGTGCCAGCAGCGTAGGGGAGGGGGGGCCCTCAGATACGCAGTATTTT.

This clone has just a few counts. The V gene is TRBV30, the J gene TRBJ1-1; the D is unclear. Trimming removed 7 bases from V and 5 bases from J, with 11 bases in between. This CDR3 is 11 amino acids long. Germline CDR1 GTSNPN, CDR2 SVGIG (reference sequence). The CDR3 bases are TGTGCCTCTCTACCGTGGACTGAAGCTTTCTTT. This codes for CASLPWTEAFF.

The chain links TRBV28 to TRBJ1-6; 8 positions match TRBD1. V dropped 4 bases and J dropped 0; count of bases not matched to a gene: 5. From germline, CDR1 is MDHEN and CDR2 SYDVKM. The CDR3 loop spans 17 amino acids. CDR3 nucleotide sequence: TGTGCCAGCAGTTCCTCAGGGGGCTTCTCCTATAATTCACCCCTCCACTTT. Its translation: CASSSSGGFSYNSPLHF.

V gene TRBV4-1 combines with J gene TRBJ2-7; 7 nucleotides align to TRBD2. Trimming cost V 0 bases and J 6 bases; bases outside gene matches: 5. The germline CDR1 and CDR2 sequences are MGHRA and YSYEKL. The CDR3 sequence is 14 residues long. The CDR3 DNA reads as TGCGCCAGCAGCCAAGATGGGACGGGGGGCGAGCAGTACTTC. This codes for CASSQDGTGGEQYF.

A single count supports this clone. The gene calls are TRBV7-9 and TRBJ2-7; 7 bases line up with TRBD2. This CDR3 is 15 amino acids long. Germline CDR1 and CDR2: SEHNR and FQNEAQ (reference sequence). With V trimmed by 5 bases and J by 0 bases, 7 bases remained unmatched. The CDR3 DNA sequence: TGTGCCAGCAGCGAAGTGGGGGGGAGCTCCTACGAGCAGTACTTC. It codes for CASSEVGGSSYEQYF.

The CDR3 DNA reads TGTGCCAGCAGTTCGCATCAGGGTGGCGAGACCCAGTACTTC. It codes for CASSSHQGGETQYF. The chain is built from TRBV28 and TRBJ2-5, with a weak D call TRBD1 (5 bases). Deletions cut 4 bases from V and 5 bases from J, with 14 bases between. Germline CDR1 MDHEN, CDR2 SYDVKM. There are 14 residues in the CDR3.

J is TRBJ1-4 and V is TRBV10-3; no reliable D call. CDR3 size: 15 residues. Germline CDR1 reads ENHRY; CDR2 reads SYGVKD. Deletions cut 4 bases from V and 4 bases from J, with 13 bases between. CDR3 in amino acids: CAISGGFGVNEKLFF. For the CDR3, the DNA is TGTGCCATCAGTGGCGGGTTCGGAGTTAATGAAAAACTGTTTTTT.

The J gene is TRBJ2-2, the V gene TRBV19; D remains unclear. V gave up 3 bases and J gave up 1 base, with 9 bases separating them. Germline CDR1 LNHDA, CDR2 SQIVND (reference sequence). This CDR3 has 15 residues. CDR3 loop: CASSILALNTGELFF. The CDR3 DNA reads TGTGCCAGTAGTATCTTAGCCCTGAACACCGGGGAGCTGTTTTTT.

The chain uses TRBV28 and TRBJ1-1, with a tentative D call TRBD1 (5 bases). CDR1 is MDHEN and CDR2 is SYDVKM in the germline V gene. The ends were cut back, 3 bases at V and 0 bases at J, with 23 bases in the middle. The CDR3 length is 19 residues. The CDR3 sequence is CASSFDPLREVVMNTEAFF. CDR3 sequence (DNA): TGTGCCAGCAGTTTTGACCCCCTCAGGGAGGTGGTAATGAACACTGAAGCTTTCTTT.

The chain links TRBV10-3 to TRBJ2-7; the match to TRBD1 covers 7 bases. V gave up 5 bases and J gave up 2 bases; unmatched junction bases: 6. The CDR3 covers 14 residues. CDR1 is ENHRY, CDR2 SYGVKD, per germline. CDR3: CAISRKDRAYEQYF. The DNA of the CDR3 is TGTGCCATCAGTAGGAAAGACAGGGCCTACGAGCAGTACTTC.

The V call is TRBV28, the J call TRBJ2-3; D is possibly TRBD2 (6 bases). With 7 bases removed from V and 5 bases from J, the gap between germline ends came to 16 bases. Germline V CDR1 and CDR2: MDHEN, SYDVKM. The CDR3 consists of 14 residues. The CDR3 coding sequence is TGTGCCAGCAACCCCGGGGGAAGAAGAGATACGCAGTATTTT. Translation: CASNPGGRRDTQYF.

This chain links TRBV4-3 with TRBJ2-4; 7 bases are a match to TRBD2. V shed 0 bases, J shed 0 bases, and the junction held 11 bases outside the gene matches. CDR1 and CDR2 from the germline V gene are LGHNA and YSLEER. This CDR3 region has 19 residues. CDR3 amino acids: CASSQDPPGTTLAKNIQYF. The CDR3 DNA follows: TGCGCCAGCAGCCAAGACCCCCCGGGGACTACCCTAGCCAAAAACATTCAGTACTTC.